There are a few counts of the clone carrying this T cell receptor beta chain. Antigen: not known. This specimen belongs to a study of beta chain features in type 1 diabetes. Broader study findings: Among patients with Type 1 diabetes, TCRB CDR3s were moderately but significantly shorter in every one of the four CD4+ subsets.

Every isolated RNA sample was fully reverse transcribed, so sequencing captured expressed TCRB transcripts. Reads from naive, central memory and regulatory T cell samples averaged roughly 3.6 million. Assay used: immunoSEQ multiplex PCR; TCRdb lists only in-frame clones, some missing. The table has 300,000 to 450,000 clones, over 8.5% seen once. Populations obtained by sorting all exceeded 95% purity. With 6 bases removed from V and 10 bases from J, the gap between germline ends came to 19 bases. The germline V gene encodes CDR1 SGHNT and CDR2 YENEEA. This CDR3 has 14 residues. The rearrangement links TRBV11-3 to TRBJ2-1; D may match TRBD1 or TRBD2 (5 bases each). What was sequenced was central memory CD4+ T cells from blood. The TCR originated in a man aged 25-45 years with type 1 diabetes. DNA for the CDR3: TGTGCCAGCAGTTTTGGACTGGGTACAGGAGAGCAGTTCTTC. Translation gives CASSFGLGTGEQFF.